Following are 18 T cell receptor beta chains from one sample sequenced in a study of shared clonotypes between healthy human individuals. Clones were read by immunoSEQ multiplex PCR, and TCRdb kept only the in-frame ones, dropping some. The sample has approximately 2,000,000 clones; around 93% are singletons. As defined, naive CD8 cells were CD45RO-negative and positively selected for CCR7, with terminally differentiated effector memory CD45RA+ cells excluded. The sample taken for sequencing was naive CD8+ T cells from PBMCs. These receptors all come from a man aged 18 to 30 in good health. Some clones in this sample may be carry-over from other donors' samples.

This chain connects TRBV9 to TRBJ1-4; D may be TRBD1 (5 bases). This CDR3 contains 14 residues. The germline gives CDR1 SGDLS, CDR2 YYNGEE. V dropped 0 bases and J dropped 8 bases, with 11 bases sitting between them. This CDR3 is CASSVGGRREKLFF. The CDR3 DNA sequence: TGTGCCAGCAGCGTAGGGGGACGGAGAGAAAAACTGTTTTTT.

The chain is built from TRBV4-3 and TRBJ1-5, with a possible D match to TRBD1 (5 bases). Germline assignment: CDR1 LGHNA and CDR2 YSLEER. With 0 bases removed from V and 2 bases from J, the gap between germline ends came to 11 bases. The CDR3 has 16 residues. CDR3 protein: CASSQDFRGRNQPQHF. CDR3 in DNA: TGCGCCAGCAGCCAAGATTTTAGGGGCCGCAATCAGCCCCAGCATTTT.

The chain recombines TRBV7-2 with TRBJ2-2; 10 bases line up with TRBD2. Germline V lookup: CDR1 SGHTA, CDR2 FQGNSA. The CDR3 totals 16 residues. With 8 bases clipped from V and 6 bases from J, the junction kept 12 bases outside the gene matches. The CDR3 sequence: CASRGSSGSAAGELFF. The CDR3 region has the DNA TGTGCCAGCCGGGGTTCTAGCGGGAGTGCGGCCGGGGAGCTGTTTTTT.

This clone was found a few times. CDR3 loop: CASSSPGNWNTIYF. The CDR3, as DNA: TGTGCCAGCAGCTCCCCAGGGAACTGGAACACCATATATTTT. The chain uses TRBV21-1 and TRBJ1-3; the D call TRBD1 from the table was never checked on the DNA. TRBV21-1 is reported as a pseudogene. The CDR3 sequence is 14 residues long.

The V call is TRBV27, the J call TRBJ1-3; no clear D gene. This CDR3 has 15 residues. V lost 6 bases and J lost 0, with 12 bases in between. From germline, CDR1 is MNHEY and CDR2 SMNVEV (reference sequence). CDR3 amino acids: CASRAPGDSGNTIYF. The CDR3, as DNA: TGTGCCAGCAGGGCCCCAGGAGACTCTGGAAACACCATATATTTT.

The rearrangement links TRBV4-3 to TRBJ1-1, with D tentatively TRBD1 (5 bases). The CDR3 covers 11 residues. Trimming pared 6 bases from V and 8 bases from J, leaving 10 bases between. Germline loops: CDR1 LGHNA, CDR2 YSLEER. CDR3 amino acids: CASRSGTEAFF. The CDR3 nucleotides are TGCGCCAGCAGGTCCGGGACCGAAGCTTTCTTT.

J is TRBJ2-7 and V is TRBV11-2; 9 bases align to TRBD1. There are 14 residues in the CDR3. V shed 4 bases and J 6 bases; nucleotides not matched to a gene: 7. The V gene's germline CDR1 is SGHAT and CDR2 FQNNGV. DNA of the CDR3: TGTGCCAGCAGCTACCGGGACAGGGTCTCCGAGCAGTACTTC. Translating it yields CASSYRDRVSEQYF.

This clone was detected once. The CDR3 bases are TGTGCCAGCAGTCGGGATAACACCATATATTTT. It yields the protein CASSRDNTIYF. The chain employs TRBV5-6 and TRBJ1-3; D gene uncertain. The germline V gene encodes CDR1 SGHDT and CDR2 YYEEEE. This CDR3 spans 11 amino acids. Trimming removed 5 bases from V and 7 bases from J, with 7 bases in between.

The CDR3 sequence: CASAGGRTYEQYF. The CDR3 coding sequence is TGTGCCAGCGCGGGCGGGAGGACCTACGAGCAGTACTTC. The gene calls are TRBV27 and TRBJ2-7; TRBD2 matches 8 bases. Germline loops: CDR1 MNHEY, CDR2 SMNVEV (reference sequence). The CDR3 runs to 13 residues. J lost 2 bases, V lost 8 bases, and 5 bases had no gene match.

V and J are TRBV5-8 and TRBJ1-1; possible D gene TRBD1, 5 bases. Germline V CDR1 and CDR2: SGHTS, YDEGEE. The V and J ends lost 3 bases and 3 bases respectively, with 15 bases between them. CDR3 length: 15 residues. Here the CDR3 reads CASSWGRARDTEAFF. The CDR3, as DNA: TGTGCCAGCAGCTGGGGGAGGGCAAGGGACACTGAAGCTTTCTTT.

This clone occurred once. The chain carries TRBV5-6 and TRBJ2-1, with 15 bases aligning to TRBD2. The junction had 1 base not matched to a gene; V was cut back by 3 bases and J by 6 bases. The germline V gene has CDR1 SGHDT and CDR2 YYEEEE. The CDR3 totals 15 residues. CDR3 DNA sequence: TGTGCCAGCAGCTGGACTAGCGGGAGGGGCAATGAGCAGTTCTTC. Protein sequence: CASSWTSGRGNEQFF.

The chain couples TRBV4-1 to TRBJ1-5; 9 positions match TRBD1. This CDR3 comprises 15 residues. The ends lost 1 base at V and 2 bases at J; junction bases unmatched: 0. Looked up from germline, CDR1 is MGHRA and CDR2 is YSYEKL. The CDR3 nucleotides read TGCGCCAGCAGCCAAGGGGACAGGGGCAATCAGCCCCAGCATTTT. Residues: CASSQGDRGNQPQHF.

This clone was counted a few times. Other DNA variants within this sample encode the same CDR3. V and J are TRBV7-9 and TRBJ2-7, with TRBD1 matching over 10 bases. Germline assignment: CDR1 SEHNR and CDR2 FQNEAQ (reference sequence). The CDR3 is made up of 13 amino acids. Losses at the gene ends were 5 bases for V and 4 bases for J; bases not matched to a gene: 2. The CDR3 sequence: CASSPGQGYEQYF. DNA of the CDR3: TGTGCCAGCAGCCCGGGACAGGGGTACGAGCAGTACTTC.

This clone was detected once. The V and J genes are TRBV5-5 and TRBJ2-2; D is ambiguous. The ends were cut back, 4 bases at V and 6 bases at J, with 10 bases in the middle. Germline V lookup: CDR1 SGHKS, CDR2 YYEKEE (reference sequence). The CDR3 has 13 residues. The DNA for the CDR3 is TGTGCCAGCAGCCCCGGCCGGGCCGGGGAGCTGTTTTTT. Its translation is CASSPGRAGELFF.

This clone has only one observation. This rearrangement joins TRBV6-1 to TRBJ2-1, with D possibly called TRBD1 or TRBD2 (5 bases each). The V gene lost 2 bases and the J gene lost 7 bases, with 24 bases spanning the gap. The CDR3 loop spans 18 amino acids. The germline V gene has CDR1 MNHNS and CDR2 SASEGT. CDR3 loop: CASSEYRPGPPTKNEQFF. DNA for the CDR3: TGTGCCAGCAGTGAATACAGACCGGGACCACCTACGAAGAATGAGCAGTTCTTC.

The chain joins TRBV30 to TRBJ2-3; tentatively, D is TRBD2 (6 bases). This CDR3 contains 14 residues. V was trimmed by 2 bases and J by 2 bases, leaving 11 bases between them. Germline CDR1 GTSNPN, CDR2 SVGIG (reference sequence). DNA for the CDR3: TGTGCCTGGAGTCAGGCGGGATTCACAGATACGCAGTATTTT. Translated, it gives CAWSQAGFTDTQYF.

The rearrangement uses TRBV27 and TRBJ2-7, with D maybe TRBD1 (5 bases). The CDR3 has 22 amino acids. V was trimmed by 2 bases and J by 0 bases, leaving 32 bases between them. Germline CDR1 is MNHEY and CDR2 is SMNVEV (reference sequence). CDR3 residues: CASSLLRGRMESHTLSSYEQYF. As DNA, the CDR3 is TGTGCCAGCAGTTTACTTAGGGGTAGAATGGAGAGCCACACACTGAGCTCCTACGAGCAGTACTTC.

The chain combines TRBV7-2 with TRBJ2-3; possible D gene TRBD1, 6 bases. The germline V gene encodes CDR1 SGHTA and CDR2 FQGNSA. The length of the CDR3 is 17 residues. The V and J ends lost 4 bases and 4 bases respectively, with 21 bases between them. CDR3 in DNA: TGTGCCAGCAGCTCCCAGCTAGGGACATACTCCCCAGATACGCAGTATTTT. Translating gives CASSSQLGTYSPDTQYF.